Many counts were recorded for the clone carrying this T cell receptor beta chain. This sample is part of a study of T-cell reconstitution after alpha-beta-depleted transplantation in children. Unique molecular identifiers were incorporated during preparation of the TCRbeta library. Using its own MiXCR run on the PCR reads, TCRdb lists one record per CDR3 protein. This sample has roughly 400,000 distinct CDR3 sequences, with over 20% found just once. Germline loops: CDR1 SQVTM, CDR2 ANQGSEA. V was pared by 3 bases and J by 1 base, with 4 bases of the junction left unmatched. The CDR3 loop spans 14 amino acids.

The TCR originated in a human donor who donated a stem cell graft to a child with acute myeloid leukemia. The sample was PBMCs from the stem cell graft donor, taken from the stem cell graft. The rearrangement links TRBV29-1 to TRBJ1-1, with 8 bases aligning to TRBD1. Here the CDR3 DNA reads TGCAGCGTTGAGGACAGGGCTAGGAACACTGAAGCTTTCTTT. Its translation is CSVEDRARNTEAFF.